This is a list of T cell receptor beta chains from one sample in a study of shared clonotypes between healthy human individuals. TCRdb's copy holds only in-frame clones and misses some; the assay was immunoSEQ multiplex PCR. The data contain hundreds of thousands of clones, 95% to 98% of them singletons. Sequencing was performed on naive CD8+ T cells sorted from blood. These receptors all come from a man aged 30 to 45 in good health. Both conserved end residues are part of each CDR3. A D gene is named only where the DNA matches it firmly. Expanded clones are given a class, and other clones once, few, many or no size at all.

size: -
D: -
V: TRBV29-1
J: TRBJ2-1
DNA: TGCAGCGTTGTTTTTGGGTCGGGACCAAGCTACAATGAGCAGTTCTTC
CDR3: CSVVFGSGPSYNEQFF

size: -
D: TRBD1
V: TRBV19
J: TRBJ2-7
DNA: TGTGCCAGTAGTCCAGGACAGGGCGGTTCCTACGAGCAGTACTTC
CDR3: CASSPGQGGSYEQYF

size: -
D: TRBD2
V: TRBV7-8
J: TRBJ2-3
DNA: TGTGCCAGCAGCGCCAGCGGGAGGGTCACAGATACGCAGTATTTT
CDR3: CASSASGRVTDTQYF

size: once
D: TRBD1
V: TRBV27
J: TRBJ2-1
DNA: TGTGCCAGTAATTCTGCGACAGGGGTGAATGAGCAGTTCTTC
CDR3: CASNSATGVNEQFF

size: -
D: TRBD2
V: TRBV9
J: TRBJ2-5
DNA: TGTGCCAGCAGCCCCGCTGGACTAGCAGAGACCCAGTACTTC
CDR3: CASSPAGLAETQYF

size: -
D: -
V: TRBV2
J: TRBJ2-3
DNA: TGTGCCAGCAGTGTCGCGAGGGATACGCAGTATTTT
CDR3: CASSVARDTQYF

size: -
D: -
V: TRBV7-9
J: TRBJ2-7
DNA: TGTGCCAGCAGGGGGGGATTGGAGGAGCAGTACTTC
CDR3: CASRGGLEEQYF

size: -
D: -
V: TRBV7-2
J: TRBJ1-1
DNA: TGTGCCAGCAGCTACATAGGGTATTCGGCTGAAGCTTTCTTT
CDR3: CASSYIGYSAEAFF

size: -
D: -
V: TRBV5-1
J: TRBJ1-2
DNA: TGCGCCAGCAGCTTGGGGGGCCCAGAGGTATATGGCTACACCTTC
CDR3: CASSLGGPEVYGYTF

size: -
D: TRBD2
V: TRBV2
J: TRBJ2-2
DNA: TGTGCCAGCAGTGAAAGGGCGGGAGGGAACACCGGGGAGCTGTTTTTT
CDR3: CASSERAGGNTGELFF

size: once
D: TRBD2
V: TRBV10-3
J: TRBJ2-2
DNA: TGTGCCATCGCGGCGCTAGCGGGAGACACCGGGGAGCTGTTTTTT
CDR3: CAIAALAGDTGELFF

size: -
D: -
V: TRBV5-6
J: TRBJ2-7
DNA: TGTGCCAGCAGCTTGTTACTGGGGTTCTCCTACGAGCAGTACTTC
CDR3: CASSLLLGFSYEQYF

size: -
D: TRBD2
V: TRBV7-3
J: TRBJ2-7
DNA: TGTGCCAGCAGCCAAGAACTAGCGGGAGTCCACGAGCAGTACTTC
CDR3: CASSQELAGVHEQYF

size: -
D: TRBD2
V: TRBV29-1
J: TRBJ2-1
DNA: TGCAGCGTCACCGGGACTAGCTTTTACAATGAGCAGTTCTTC
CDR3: CSVTGTSFYNEQFF

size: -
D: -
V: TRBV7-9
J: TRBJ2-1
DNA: TGTGCCAGCAGCTTAGAGCAGGGGTTAGTAGGTGAGCAGTTCTTC
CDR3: CASSLEQGLVGEQFF

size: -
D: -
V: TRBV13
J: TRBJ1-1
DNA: TGTGCCAGCAGCTTAAACACTGAAGCTTTCTTT
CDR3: CASSLNTEAFF

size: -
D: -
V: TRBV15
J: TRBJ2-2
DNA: TGTGCCACCAGCAGAGAACGCCTCGCGAACACCGGGGAGCTGTTTTTT
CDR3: CATSRERLANTGELFF

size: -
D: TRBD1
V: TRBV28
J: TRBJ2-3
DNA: TGTGCCAGCAGCCCACAGGGGCACACAGATACGCAGTATTTT
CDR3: CASSPQGHTDTQYF

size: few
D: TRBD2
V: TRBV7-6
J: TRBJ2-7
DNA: TGTGCCAGCAGCTTGGGGACTAGCGCCTACGAGCAGTACTTC
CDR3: CASSLGTSAYEQYF

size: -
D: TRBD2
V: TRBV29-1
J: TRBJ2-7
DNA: TGCAGCGTTCAAAAGCGGGGCACCTACGAGCAGTACTTC
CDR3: CSVQKRGTYEQYF

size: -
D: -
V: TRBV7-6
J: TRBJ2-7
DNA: TGTGCCAGCAGCTTAGGAGGCGGTTACGAGCAGTACTTC
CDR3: CASSLGGGYEQYF

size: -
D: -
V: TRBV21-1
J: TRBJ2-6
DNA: TGTGCCAGCAGCGACCCAGTTAAGTGGTCGAGCGGGGCCAACGTCCTGACTTTC
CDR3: CASSDPVKWSSGANVLTF

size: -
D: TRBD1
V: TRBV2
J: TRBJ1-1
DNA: TGTGCCAGCAGTGAAGGGCGACAGGGAAAGGCCACTGAAGCTTTCTTT
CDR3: CASSEGRQGKATEAFF

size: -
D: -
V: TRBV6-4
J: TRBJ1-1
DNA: TGTGCCAGCAGTGGGGGCGGGGGTGAAGCTTTCTTT
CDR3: CASSGGGGEAFF

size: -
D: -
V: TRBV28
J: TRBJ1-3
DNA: TGTGCCAGCAGCCCGGTGACCTTGGGAGGAAACACCATATATTTT
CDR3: CASSPVTLGGNTIYF

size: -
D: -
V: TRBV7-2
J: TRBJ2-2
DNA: TGTGCCAGCACCTCAACTGTCAGGCGGGGCGGGTTGGACACCGGGGAGCTGTTTTTT
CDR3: CASTSTVRRGGLDTGELFF

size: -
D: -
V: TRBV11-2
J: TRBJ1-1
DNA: TGTGCCAGCAGCTTAGGCAGGGGAGGGACTGAAGCTTTCTTT
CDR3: CASSLGRGGTEAFF

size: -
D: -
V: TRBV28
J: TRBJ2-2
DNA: TGTGCCAGCAGTATATACAGGGGAGGCACCGGGGAGCTGTTTTTT
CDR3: CASSIYRGGTGELFF

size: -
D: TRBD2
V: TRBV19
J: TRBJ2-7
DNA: TGTGCCAGTAGTATAGTGGGGCTAGCGGGAATCACCTACGAGCAGTACTTC
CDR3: CASSIVGLAGITYEQYF

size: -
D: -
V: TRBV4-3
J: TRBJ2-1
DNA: TGCGCCAGCAGCCAAGGAACAGCTAGCGTTGATTACAATGAGCAGTTCTTC
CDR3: CASSQGTASVDYNEQFF

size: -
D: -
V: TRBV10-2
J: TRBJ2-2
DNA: TGCGCCAGCAGCGAAGGTCGGAGGAACACCGGGGAGCTGTTTTTT
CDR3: CASSEGRRNTGELFF

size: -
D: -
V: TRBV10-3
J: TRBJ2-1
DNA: TGTGCCATCAGAGACCCAGGAGAGCCTTCAGGTGAGCAGTTCTTC
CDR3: CAIRDPGEPSGEQFF

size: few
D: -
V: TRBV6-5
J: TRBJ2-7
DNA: TGTGCCACTCAAGGCCACGATTTCCCCTACGAGCAGTACTTC
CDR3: CATQGHDFPYEQYF

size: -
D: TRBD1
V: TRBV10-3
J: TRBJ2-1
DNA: TGTGCCACCCAACTCCGGGACAGAGTAGACAATGAGCAGTTCTTC
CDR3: CATQLRDRVDNEQFF

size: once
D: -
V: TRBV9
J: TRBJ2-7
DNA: TGTGCCAGCAGCGTAGAGTCGTCCGACAGGCACTACGAGCAGTACTTC
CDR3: CASSVESSDRHYEQYF

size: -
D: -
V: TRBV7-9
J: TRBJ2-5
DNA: TGTGCCAGCAGCGAAGTGAATTCAGGGTGGGAGACCCAGTACTTC
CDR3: CASSEVNSGWETQYF

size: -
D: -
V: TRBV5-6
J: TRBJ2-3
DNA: TGTGCCAGCAGCTCGGGACTTAGCACAGATACGCAGTATTTT
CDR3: CASSSGLSTDTQYF

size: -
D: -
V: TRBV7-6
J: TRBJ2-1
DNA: TGTGCCAGCGTCTCGGACGGCAACAATGAGCAGTTCTTC
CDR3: CASVSDGNNEQFF

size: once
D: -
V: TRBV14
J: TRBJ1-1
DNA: TGTGCCAGCAGCCAAGAGGGTGGAGGGCAGTTGGGCACTGAAGCTTTCTTT
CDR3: CASSQEGGGQLGTEAFF

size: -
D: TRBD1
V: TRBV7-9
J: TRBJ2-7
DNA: TGTGCCAGCAGCCCCGTAGGACAGGGGAAAGCCTACGAGCAGTACTTC
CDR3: CASSPVGQGKAYEQYF

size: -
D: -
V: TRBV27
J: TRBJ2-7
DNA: TGTGCCAGCAGTTGGGGACCGGAGGTTGGGGAGCAGTACTTC
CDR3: CASSWGPEVGEQYF

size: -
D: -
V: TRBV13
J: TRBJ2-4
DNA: TGTGCCAGCAGCTCCACCGGCCTGCCCCTTGCCAAAAACATTCAGTACTTC
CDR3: CASSSTGLPLAKNIQYF

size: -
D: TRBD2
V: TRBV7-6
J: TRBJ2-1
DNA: TGTGCCAGCAGCTCTACAAGCGGGAGGTATAACGTTGACAATGAGCAGTTCTTC
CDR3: CASSSTSGRYNVDNEQFF

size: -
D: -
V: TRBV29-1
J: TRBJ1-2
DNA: TGCAGCGTTGACCCGGGGGAAGCTAACTATGGCTACACCTTC
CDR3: CSVDPGEANYGYTF

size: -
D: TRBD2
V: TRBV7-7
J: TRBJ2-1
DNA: TGTGCTAGCAGCTTATCCCCATTAGCGGGAATGACTTCCTACAATGAGCAGTTCTTC
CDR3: CASSLSPLAGMTSYNEQFF

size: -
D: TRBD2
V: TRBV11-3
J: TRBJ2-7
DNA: TGTGCCAGCAGCTTATCGTCTAGCGGCTCCTACGAGCAGTACTTC
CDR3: CASSLSSSGSYEQYF

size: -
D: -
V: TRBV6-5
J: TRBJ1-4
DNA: TGTGCCGTTGCCGAAACTAATGAAAAACTGTTTTTT
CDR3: CAVAETNEKLFF

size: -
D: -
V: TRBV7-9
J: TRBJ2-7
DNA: TGTGCCAGCAGCTACGACAACTACGAGCAGTACTTC
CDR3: CASSYDNYEQYF

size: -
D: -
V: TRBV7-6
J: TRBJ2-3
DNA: TGTGCCAGCAGCGCGTTTGGGGATACGCAGTATTTT
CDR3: CASSAFGDTQYF

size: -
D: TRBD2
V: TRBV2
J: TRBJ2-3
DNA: TGTGCTAGCGGGGGCGGGACGCAGTATTTT
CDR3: CASGGGTQYF

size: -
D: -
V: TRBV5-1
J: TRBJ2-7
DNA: TGCGCCAGCAGTCCGGGGCCGGGCGACTACGAGCAGTACTTC
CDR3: CASSPGPGDYEQYF

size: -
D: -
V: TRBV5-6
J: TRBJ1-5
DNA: TGTGCCAGCAGCTTGGGAGGCAGGCAGCCCCAGCATTTT
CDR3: CASSLGGRQPQHF

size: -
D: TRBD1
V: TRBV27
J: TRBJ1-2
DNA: TGTGCCAGCGGGGAAGACAGGGAGGGTAACTATGGCTACACCTTC
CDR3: CASGEDREGNYGYTF